The 11 T cell receptor beta chains listed next were all sequenced from one sample in a study of T cell repertoires in cytomegalovirus infection (dated by TCRdb to about 2019). The run used an Illumina HiSeq 1500. Using fastp trimming at Q25 and MiXCR clonotype assembly, TCRdb reanalyzed the public sequencing data and kept in-frame beta chains. All rows with the same CDR3 protein become a single entry with the most common DNA and genes. In this sample the table shows some 320,000 distinct CDR3 sequences, around 29% of which occur a single time. The biggest ten clones account for 20% of the sample. The sample's treatment or condition label is to be understood as: in vitro stimulation with specific CMV peptide epitopes to enrich CMV-specific T cells. These TCRs' antigens remain unknown. Sequenced material: cultured PBMCs, taken from culture after CMV antigen stimulation. The receptors stem from a human donor in good health (CMV status not recorded). Some clones in this sample may be carry-over from other donors' samples.

This clonotype was picked up many times. The chain joins TRBV12-3 or TRBV12-4 to TRBJ1-5; tentative D call: TRBD1 (5 bases). CDR3 length: 15 residues. V shed 6 bases and J shed 1 base, with 13 bases lying between them. DNA of the CDR3: TGTGCCAGCAGGACCGGGGGATCAAGCAATCAGCCCCAGCATTTT. It encodes CASRTGGSSNQPQHF.

This clonotype appeared many times. The chain employs TRBV12-3 or TRBV12-4 and TRBJ2-5, with D unresolved. Trimming took 9 bases from V and 5 from J, leaving 16 bases between them. CDR3 size: 13 residues. CDR3 amino acids: CASGRAAGETQYF. CDR3 nucleotides: TGTGCCAGTGGCCGCGCGGCTGGGGAGACCCAGTACTTC.

The DNA of the CDR3 is TGTTCGTGGGGGGTCGAGGCCGGGGAGCTGTTTTTT. Protein: CSWGVEAGELFF. This chain links TRBV7-8 with TRBJ2-2; D may be TRBD2 (6 bases). The V gene's germline CDR1 is SGHVS and CDR2 FQNEAQ. The CDR3 has 12 residues.

This clonotype was detected a few times. The chain employs TRBV19 and TRBJ1-2; possibly TRBD1 for D (5 bases). The V gene lost 2 bases and the J gene lost 2 bases, with 18 bases spanning the gap. The CDR3 is 17 residues long. Germline V gene lookup returns CDR1 LNHDA and CDR2 SQIVND (reference sequence). The DNA of the CDR3 is TGTGCCAGTAGTATAATATCTCCGGGACGAAAAAACTATGGCTACACCTTC. Amino acids: CASSIISPGRKNYGYTF.

This clonotype was seen only a few times. The gene calls are TRBV19 and TRBJ2-3; D is undetermined. Germline CDR1 LNHDA, CDR2 SQIVND (reference sequence). With 7 bases removed from V and 3 bases from J, the gap between germline ends came to 14 bases. The CDR3 contains 14 residues. The CDR3: CASISRADTDTQYF. The CDR3 nucleotides read TGTGCCAGTATCTCTCGCGCGGATACAGATACGCAGTATTTT.

The table lists this clonotype with a few counts. The DNA of the CDR3 is TGTGCCAGCAGCCCCTGGGACGGCACTCTGGCAAACACCATATATTTT. This sequence encodes CASSPWDGTLANTIYF. The V and J genes are TRBV11-2 and TRBJ1-3; tentatively, D is TRBD1 (5 bases). Between the trimmed V and J ends, which lost 5 bases and 6 bases, there was a span of 20 bases. The CDR3 runs 16 residues. CDR1 is SGHAT, CDR2 FQNNGV, per germline. Full variable domain (remainder filled in from reference TRBV11-2 and TRBJ1-3): EAGVAQSPRYKIIEKRQSVAFWCNPISGHATLYWYQQILGQGPKLLIQFQNNGVVDDSQLPKDRFSAERLKGVDSTLKIQPAKLEDSAVYLCASSPWDGTLANTIYFGEGSWLTVV.

A few counts support this clonotype. The gene calls are TRBV7-3 and TRBJ2-1; D might be TRBD2 (7 bases). There are 17 residues in the CDR3. Trimming shortened V by 1 base and J by 5 bases, and 18 bases separated the two germline ends. The V gene's germline CDR1 is SGHTA and CDR2 FQGTGA. The CDR3 DNA reads TGTGCCAGCAGCTTAAGGGGGGGCAGGGGACGGAACAATGAGCAGTTCTTC. It is translated as CASSLRGGRGRNNEQFF.

There are a few counts of this clonotype. This chain connects TRBV28 to TRBJ2-1; D unclear. There are 11 residues in the CDR3. Germline CDR1 reads MDHEN; CDR2 reads SYDVKM. V gave up 2 bases and J gave up 9 bases, with 5 bases separating them. The CDR3 sequence: CASSLKVEQFF. CDR3 DNA sequence: TGTGCCAGCAGTTTAAAGGTTGAGCAGTTCTTC.

There are a few counts of this clonotype. V is TRBV2 and J is TRBJ2-7; D ambiguous. The CDR3 totals 14 residues. The V gene lost 6 bases and the J gene lost 2 bases, with 14 bases spanning the gap. Per germline, CDR1 SNHLY and CDR2 FYNNEI. CDR3 protein: CASRKDPGPYEQYF. The DNA of the CDR3 is TGTGCCAGCAGGAAGGACCCAGGACCCTACGAGCAGTACTTC.

This clonotype occurred many times. The rearrangement joins TRBV12-3 or TRBV12-4 to TRBJ2-5, with D possibly being TRBD1 (5 bases). Trimming stripped 2 bases from V and 5 bases from J, with 15 bases between. This CDR3 contains 15 residues. CDR3 protein: CASSLRNSGKETQYF. In DNA form, the CDR3 reads TGTGCCAGCAGTTTAAGAAATTCAGGGAAGGAGACCCAGTACTTC.

This clonotype was detected a few times. The chain has TRBV20-1 and TRBJ2-1; D perhaps matches TRBD2 (6 bases). Per the germline V gene, CDR1 is DFQATT and CDR2 is SNEGSKA (reference sequence). There are 15 residues in the CDR3. V was cut by 2 bases and J by 2 bases, with 13 bases left in between. In DNA, the CDR3 is TGCAGTGCTAGACCGCCGGGGACTGCCTACAATGAGCAGTTCTTC. Translating gives CSARPPGTAYNEQFF.